One sample yielded the 29 T cell receptor beta chains listed below, sequenced in a study of T cell repertoires in cytomegalovirus infection. Which antigens these TCRs recognize remains unknown. In TCRdb, the reads were re-called with MiXCR into one record per CDR3 protein. Of about 83,000 distinct CDR3 sequences in the sample, 20% to 30% were seen once. The sample here was CD8+ T cells from cultured PBMCs, taken from culture after CMV antigen stimulation. These receptors all come from a human donor in good health (CMV status not recorded). Some clones in this sample may be carry-over from other donors' samples.

V is TRBV20-1 and J is TRBJ1-5; 9 nucleotides align to TRBD1. V lost 2 bases to trimming and J lost 5 bases; unmatched junction nucleotides: 7. CDR1 and CDR2 (germline): DFQATT, SNEGSKA (reference sequence). This CDR3 is 15 amino acids long. The CDR3 sequence is CSARTGGRYDQPQHF. The CDR3 DNA is TGCAGTGCTAGAACAGGGGGCAGGTACGATCAGCCCCAGCATTTT.

The chain carries TRBV6-1 and TRBJ2-2, with 10 bases aligning to TRBD2. Germline-derived CDR1 and CDR2 are MNHNS and SASEGT. The V and J ends lost 8 bases and 8 bases, in that order; junction bases with no gene match: 20. The CDR3 covers 18 residues. The CDR3 bases are TGTGCCAGCGTCGGGGGCTTAAATCCGGGACTAGCGTCAGGGGAGCTGTTTTTT. Translating it yields CASVGGLNPGLASGELFF.

This clonotype was seen ten or more times. J is TRBJ1-5 and V is TRBV7-2; a possible D gene is TRBD1 (5 bases). V dropped 4 bases and J dropped 6 bases, with 16 bases sitting between them. Germline V gene sequence: CDR1 SGHTA, CDR2 FQGNSA. The CDR3 has 15 amino acids. CDR3 nucleotides: TGTGCCAGCAGCTCATCCGGGACGGTTGGTCAGCCCCAGCATTTT. Amino acids: CASSSSGTVGQPQHF.

This clonotype showed up just a few times. J is TRBJ2-7 and V is TRBV27; D uncertain. V lost 5 bases to trimming and J lost 6 bases, with 14 bases between them. This CDR3 contains 13 residues. The germline V gene encodes CDR1 MNHEY and CDR2 SMNVEV (reference sequence). The CDR3 DNA reads TGTGCCAGCAGTAACGGGTATCGCCTCGAGCAGTACTTC. Encoded protein: CASSNGYRLEQYF.

This chain uses TRBV6-6 with TRBJ1-1, with D possibly being TRBD1 (5 bases). The CDR3 is 14 amino acids. Deletions cut 10 bases from V and 6 bases from J, with 21 bases between. CDR1 is MNHNY, CDR2 SVGAGI, per germline (reference sequence). Here the CDR3 DNA reads TGTGCCAACACTAAACCGGGACTCACCCCTGAAGCTTTCTTT. Translation gives CANTKPGLTPEAFF.

This clonotype was counted a few times. The chain carries TRBV27 and TRBJ1-1, with D uncertain. Germline CDR1 MNHEY, CDR2 SMNVEV (reference sequence). V was clipped by 0 bases and J by 1 base, with 6 bases between them. The CDR3 has 14 amino acids. CDR3 sequence reads: CASSLSAGNTEAFF. The CDR3 DNA is TGTGCCAGCAGTTTATCGGCGGGGAACACTGAAGCTTTCTTT.

This clonotype was found a few times. The rearrangement uses TRBV20-1 and TRBJ1-1; D is perhaps TRBD1 (6 bases). The CDR3 consists of 16 residues. In germline, CDR1 is DFQATT, CDR2 SNEGSKA (reference sequence). V was pared by 0 bases and J by 10 bases, with 24 bases between. CDR3 sequence: CSARDRHRAVLLPAFF. The CDR3 coding sequence is TGCAGTGCTAGAGATCGCCACAGGGCTGTATTGCTACCAGCTTTCTTT.

The V and J genes are TRBV6-6 and TRBJ2-1; D is unresolved. The length of the CDR3 is 19 residues. The V end was cut by 0 bases, the J end by 4 bases, with 22 bases between. In germline, CDR1 is MNHNY, CDR2 SVGAGI (reference sequence). The CDR3 spells CASSYSIGGYKNLYNEQFF. As DNA, the CDR3 is TGTGCCAGCAGTTACTCGATTGGTGGGTACAAGAACCTATACAATGAGCAGTTCTTC.

The rearrangement joins TRBV15 to TRBJ1-6; a weak D match, TRBD1 (5 bases). V dropped 5 bases and J dropped 9 bases, with 17 bases sitting between them. Germline V lookup: CDR1 LNHNV, CDR2 YYDKDF (reference sequence). This CDR3 comprises 15 residues. DNA of the CDR3: TGTGCCACCAGCCGGGGGGGGGAATTGAGTTCACCCCTCCACTTT. It yields the protein CATSRGGELSSPLHF.

In this sample, this clonotype turned up many times. V gene TRBV7-2 combines with J gene TRBJ2-3; no definite D call. Germline CDR1 reads SGHTA; CDR2 reads FQGNSA. Trimming took off 4 bases at V and 4 bases at J, with 6 bases between the two ends. The CDR3 loop spans 12 amino acids. DNA for the CDR3: TGTGCCAGCAGCTCTCTAGCAGATACGCAGTATTTT. It codes for CASSSLADTQYF. The full variable domain, completed using reference TRBV7-2 and TRBJ2-3, is GAGVSQSPSNKVTEKGKDVELRCDPISGHTALYWYRQSLGQGLEFLIYFQGNSAPDKSGLPSDRFSAERTGGSVSTLTIQRTQQEDSAVYLCASSSLADTQYFGPGTRLTVL.

This clonotype appeared many times. In nucleotides, the CDR3 is TGTGCCAGCAGCTTAGTTTCCGGGACTGAGACCCAGTACTTC. It is translated as CASSLVSGTETQYF. This chain joins TRBV7-8 and TRBJ2-5; D might be TRBD2 (6 bases). This CDR3 has 14 residues. V was pared by 1 base and J by 5 bases, with 11 bases between. Germline V gene lookup returns CDR1 SGHVS and CDR2 FQNEAQ.

V and J are TRBV19 and TRBJ1-2; weak D call: TRBD1 (5 bases). The germline V and J ends were trimmed by 0 bases and 4 bases, with 12 bases remaining between them. Germline V gives CDR1 LNHDA, CDR2 SQIVND (reference sequence). The CDR3 consists of 15 residues. The CDR3 coding sequence is TGTGCCAGTAGTATAGATGGGGGACGGCTCTATGGCTACACCTTC. Protein sequence: CASSIDGGRLYGYTF.

This chain connects TRBV20-1 to TRBJ2-1; 9 nucleotides align to TRBD1. Looked up from germline, CDR1 is DFQATT and CDR2 is SNEGSKA (reference sequence). The CDR3 extends over 15 amino acids. The ends lost 4 bases at V and 2 bases at J; junction bases unmatched: 6. The CDR3 loop reads CSATTGTGTYNEQFF. The CDR3, as DNA: TGCAGTGCTACAACCGGGACAGGGACCTACAATGAGCAGTTCTTC.

This clonotype showed up just a few times. V gene TRBV28 combines with J gene TRBJ1-6; D uncertain. The CDR3 spans 16 residues. Per germline, CDR1 MDHEN and CDR2 SYDVKM. Between the trimmed V and J ends, which lost 1 base and 0 bases, there was a span of 7 bases. Here the CDR3 reads CASSLLPSSYNSPLHF. Here the CDR3 DNA reads TGTGCCAGCAGTTTATTACCCTCCTCCTATAATTCACCCCTCCACTTT.

The genes are TRBV29-1 and TRBJ2-3; 9 nucleotides line up with TRBD2. V lost 3 bases and J lost 2; bases outside the gene matches: 6. The CDR3 is 15 residues long. The germline V gene has CDR1 SQVTM and CDR2 ANQGSEA. The CDR3, as DNA: TGCAGCGTTGACTCTAGCGGGGCTCTCACAGATACGCAGTATTTT. Residues: CSVDSSGALTDTQYF.

The chain links TRBV7-6 to TRBJ2-7; no clear D. The length of the CDR3 is 14 residues. CDR1 is SGHVS and CDR2 is FNYEAQ in the germline V gene. Trimming left V 0 bases short and J 2 bases short, with 8 bases between. The DNA of the CDR3 is TGTGCCAGCAGCTTAGCGCACGGACCCTACGAGCAGTACTTC. It yields the protein CASSLAHGPYEQYF.

V usage is TRBV20-1 and J usage is TRBJ2-5; D remains ambiguous. CDR3 length equals 11 residues. Trimming took 1 base from V and 5 from J, leaving 5 bases between them. Germline loops: CDR1 DFQATT, CDR2 SNEGSKA (reference sequence). CDR3 protein: CSARGSETQYF. DNA of the CDR3: TGCAGTGCTAGAGGATCGGAGACCCAGTACTTC.

The chain carries TRBV7-8 and TRBJ1-5, with D uncertain. The germline V gene has CDR1 SGHVS and CDR2 FQNEAQ. The V end lost 4 bases, the J end lost 7 bases, and 8 bases lay between the germline ends. There are 12 residues in the CDR3. In DNA, the CDR3 is TGTGCCAGCAGCTCCCATGGCCAGCCCCAGCATTTT. Protein sequence: CASSSHGQPQHF.

Points on this clonotype: This may be a read error: a much more frequent sequence differs by one nucleotide. The V and J genes are TRBV12-5 and TRBJ2-1; 7 bases agree with TRBD2. Germline V gene data show CDR1 as LGHNT and CDR2 as FRNRAP. The CDR3 consists of 19 residues. The chain's CDR3 is CASGLTPGGTSNSYNELFF. Written as DNA, the CDR3 is TGTGCTAGTGGTCTCACCCCCGGGGGGACCAGTAACTCCTACAATGAGCTGTTCTTC. The full variable domain, its missing parts supplied by reference TRBV12-5 and TRBJ2-1, is DARVTQTPRHKVTEMGQEVTMRCQPILGHNTVFWYRQTMMQGLELLAYFRNRAPLDDSGMPKDRFSAEMPDATLATLKIQPSEPRDSAVYFCASGLTPGGTSNSYNELFFGPGTRLTVL.

The gene calls are TRBV15 and TRBJ1-2; D ambiguous. Germline CDR1 is LNHNV and CDR2 is YYDKDF (reference sequence). Trimming stripped 5 bases from V and 4 bases from J, with 17 bases between. CDR3 length equals 15 residues. The DNA of the CDR3 is TGTGCCACCAGCCGGACGACGCTCTCCCGCTATGGCTACACCTTC. Translating gives CATSRTTLSRYGYTF.

The rearrangement joins TRBV11-2 to TRBJ2-5; D might be TRBD1 (7 bases). V was trimmed by 5 bases and J by 7 bases, leaving 11 bases between them. The germline V gene has CDR1 SGHAT and CDR2 FQNNGV. This CDR3 is built from 12 residues. CDR3 amino acids: CASSGQGGTQYF. In DNA form, the CDR3 reads TGTGCCAGCAGCGGGCAGGGGGGGACCCAGTACTTC.

This clonotype was counted many times. V is TRBV7-2 and J is TRBJ2-1, with unresolved D. Germline assignment: CDR1 SGHTA and CDR2 FQGNSA. The CDR3 spans 13 residues. Trimming removed 4 bases at V and 5 bases at J, with 9 bases between. CDR3: CASSYLGNNEQFF. In DNA, the CDR3 is TGTGCCAGCAGCTACCTGGGGAACAATGAGCAGTTCTTC.

This clonotype was seen many times. The V gene is TRBV5-8, the J gene TRBJ1-1; D remains ambiguous. This CDR3 contains 11 residues. V dropped 2 bases and J dropped 9 bases, with 8 bases sitting between them. In germline, CDR1 is SGHTS, CDR2 YDEGEE. CDR3 DNA: TGTGCCAGCAGCTTTGGCATGCAAGCTTTCTTT. Protein sequence: CASSFGMQAFF.

The CDR3 loop is CASSFNRGTEAFF. CDR3 sequence (DNA): TGTGCCAGCAGTTTTAACAGAGGCACTGAAGCTTTCTTT. The rearrangement joins TRBV27 to TRBJ1-1; D gene uncertain. Looked up from germline, CDR1 is MNHEY and CDR2 is SMNVEV (reference sequence). CDR3 length equals 13 residues. The germline V and J ends were trimmed by 3 bases and 4 bases, with 9 bases remaining between them.

In this sample, this clonotype turned up a few times. The J gene is TRBJ1-5, the V gene TRBV19, with no clear D. The CDR3 is 12 amino acids. Trimming took 6 bases from V and 5 from J, leaving 8 bases between them. Per germline, CDR1 LNHDA and CDR2 SQIVND (reference sequence). The CDR3 bases are TGTGCCAGTAGCAAGCAGTATCAGCCCCAGCATTTT. This codes for CASSKQYQPQHF.

This chain joins TRBV27 and TRBJ2-1; the match to TRBD2 covers 12 bases. CDR3 length equals 14 residues. After removal of 4 bases from V and 12 bases from J, the junction contained 7 bases not matched to a gene. Germline CDR1 MNHEY, CDR2 SMNVEV (reference sequence). The CDR3 bases are TGTGCCAGCAGTTCAACGACTAGCGGGAGCTGGCAGTTCTTC. This gives the protein CASSSTTSGSWQFF.

J is TRBJ1-1 and V is TRBV6-8; a weak D match, TRBD1 (6 bases). Between the trimmed V and J ends, which lost 6 bases and 5 bases, there was a span of 13 bases. Germline-derived CDR1 and CDR2 are MNHGY and SAAAGT. The CDR3 is made up of 13 amino acids. CDR3 region: CASSLQGRTEAFF. The CDR3 DNA reads TGTGCCAGCAGCCTGCAGGGGCGTACTGAAGCTTTCTTT.

This clonotype was detected only a few times. The rearrangement uses TRBV19 and TRBJ1-1; TRBD1 is a possible D gene (5 bases). Trimming shortened V by 5 bases and J by 2 bases, and 12 bases separated the two germline ends. The length of the CDR3 is 14 residues. From germline, CDR1 is LNHDA and CDR2 SQIVND (reference sequence). CDR3 DNA sequence: TGTGCCAGTAGTCTCCAGACAGCTAACACTGAAGCTTTCTTT. Its protein product is CASSLQTANTEAFF. The full variable domain, with the rest looked up from reference TRBV19 and TRBJ1-1, is DGGITQSPKYLFRKEGQNVTLSCEQNLNHDAMYWYRQDPGQGLRLIYYSQIVNDFQKGDIAEGYSVSREKKESFPLTVTSAQKNPTAFYLCASSLQTANTEAFFGQGTRLTVV.

In its sample, this clonotype is large. This chain links TRBV28 with TRBJ2-3; 8 nucleotides line up with TRBD2. The CDR3 length is 17 residues. Germline V CDR1 and CDR2: MDHEN, SYDVKM. J was trimmed by 3 bases and V by 6 bases; bases with no gene match: 14. The CDR3 DNA reads as TGTGCCAGCAGCCCAGGACTAGCCTCAGGGTTTACAGATACGCAGTATTTT. This gives the protein CASSPGLASGFTDTQYF.